The 10 T cell receptor beta chains in this list originate from one sample, sequenced in a study of blood T cell repertoires in COVID-19 (dated by TCRdb to about 2020). The library was built by means of the immunoSEQ multiplex PCR assay. TCRdb limited this immuneACCESS table to in-frame rearrangements with V and J called. A share of clones is missing; checked studies link under half to unresolved V genes, and the rest is unexplained. The sample table shows some 330,000 clones, and 80% to 90% are seen once. The leading ten clones occupy 5% of the sample. Source material: PBMCs or T cells enriched from blood (not recorded which). These receptor sequences come from a man aged 25 to 45 who had recovered from COVID-19.

The gene calls are TRBV6-1 and TRBJ2-5, with TRBD1 as a possible D gene (5 bases). Trimming took off 0 bases at V and 4 bases at J, with 21 bases between the two ends. Germline V gives CDR1 MNHNS, CDR2 SASEGT. The CDR3 consists of 18 residues. The CDR3 nucleotides are TGTGCCAGCAGTGAAGCGCGGCGGCCAAGGGCAGGGATAGAGACCCAGTACTTC. Protein: CASSEARRPRAGIETQYF.

This chain links TRBV10-3 with TRBJ2-7, with 7 bases matching TRBD1. This CDR3 is built from 17 residues. V shed 0 bases, J shed 0 bases, and the junction held 8 bases outside the gene matches. From germline, CDR1 is ENHRY and CDR2 SYGVKD. CDR3 in DNA: TGTGCCATCAGTGAGTCTAGTGCGGCAGGGGGCTCCTACGAGCAGTACTTC. Amino acid sequence: CAISESSAAGGSYEQYF.

The chain employs TRBV18 and TRBJ2-2, with 9 bases aligning to TRBD1. CDR3 size: 17 residues. J lost 7 bases, V lost 3 bases, and 12 bases had no gene match. Germline lookup yields CDR1 KGHSH and CDR2 LQKENI. The chain's CDR3 is CASSPPRGTGTIGELFF. CDR3 DNA sequence: TGTGCCAGCTCACCTCCACGAGGGACAGGGACGATCGGGGAGCTGTTTTTT.

The chain couples TRBV14 to TRBJ2-3; 11 bases are shared with TRBD1. This CDR3 spans 15 amino acids. V trimming: 1 base; J trimming: 9 bases; junction bases outside the gene matches: 6. Per germline, CDR1 SGHDN and CDR2 FVKESK. The DNA for the CDR3 is TGTGCCAGCAGCCAAGGGGGGACAGGGGGACGCACGCAGTATTTT. Residues: CASSQGGTGGRTQYF.

This chain uses TRBV30 with TRBJ1-2, with 8 positions matching TRBD1. The CDR3 sequence is 13 residues long. Germline CDR1 and CDR2: GTSNPN and SVGIG (reference sequence). V shed 1 base, J shed 7 bases, and the junction held 5 bases outside the gene matches. Written as DNA, the CDR3 is TGTGCCTGGAGTGGGACAGGGTTTGGTGGCTACACCTTC. Encoded protein: CAWSGTGFGGYTF.

The chain combines TRBV15 with TRBJ1-5; possibly TRBD1 for D (5 bases). This CDR3 has 16 amino acids. V was cut by 1 base and J by 2 bases, with 12 bases left in between. CDR1 and CDR2 from the germline V gene are LNHNV and YYDKDF (reference sequence). CDR3 sequence: CATSRGVQGRNQPQHF. The CDR3 DNA is TGTGCCACCAGCAGAGGGGTCCAGGGCCGCAATCAGCCCCAGCATTTT.

The V call is TRBV4-1, the J call TRBJ2-1, with TRBD2 as a possible D gene (5 bases). The CDR3 runs 16 residues. Trimming removed 0 bases from V and 7 bases from J, with 16 bases in between. Looked up from germline, CDR1 is MGHRA and CDR2 is YSYEKL. CDR3 nucleotide sequence: TGCGCCAGCAGCCAAGATACGGGTTTCCGAGGGAATGAGCAGTTCTTC. This codes for CASSQDTGFRGNEQFF.

This clone was seen once. The genes are TRBV5-1 and TRBJ2-7, with a possible D match to TRBD1 (7 bases). With 4 bases removed from V and 9 bases from J, the gap between germline ends came to 23 bases. The CDR3 is 15 amino acids. Germline V gene data show CDR1 as SGHRS and CDR2 as YFSETQ. The CDR3 here is CASSGGTANSGVQYF. The CDR3, as DNA: TGCGCCAGCAGCGGCGGGACAGCAAACAGTGGGGTGCAGTACTTC.

The rearrangement joins TRBV28 to TRBJ1-4, with no clear D. The CDR3 extends over 14 amino acids. Germline CDR1 MDHEN, CDR2 SYDVKM. V lost 5 bases and J lost 8, with 15 bases in between. The CDR3 sequence: CASSAAPAKEKLFF. As DNA, the CDR3 is TGTGCCAGCAGTGCGGCCCCCGCAAAGGAAAAACTGTTTTTT.

This clone has just one count. The gene calls are TRBV5-4 and TRBJ2-5, with D tentatively TRBD1 (7 bases). The CDR3 runs to 16 residues. The V gene's germline CDR1 is SGHNT and CDR2 YYREEE (reference sequence). The V gene lost 1 base and the J gene lost 5 bases, with 18 bases spanning the gap. The CDR3 nucleotides read TGTGCCAGCAGCTTGCTTCGCCAGGGGGGCTATGAGACCCAGTACTTC. Translated, it gives CASSLLRQGGYETQYF.